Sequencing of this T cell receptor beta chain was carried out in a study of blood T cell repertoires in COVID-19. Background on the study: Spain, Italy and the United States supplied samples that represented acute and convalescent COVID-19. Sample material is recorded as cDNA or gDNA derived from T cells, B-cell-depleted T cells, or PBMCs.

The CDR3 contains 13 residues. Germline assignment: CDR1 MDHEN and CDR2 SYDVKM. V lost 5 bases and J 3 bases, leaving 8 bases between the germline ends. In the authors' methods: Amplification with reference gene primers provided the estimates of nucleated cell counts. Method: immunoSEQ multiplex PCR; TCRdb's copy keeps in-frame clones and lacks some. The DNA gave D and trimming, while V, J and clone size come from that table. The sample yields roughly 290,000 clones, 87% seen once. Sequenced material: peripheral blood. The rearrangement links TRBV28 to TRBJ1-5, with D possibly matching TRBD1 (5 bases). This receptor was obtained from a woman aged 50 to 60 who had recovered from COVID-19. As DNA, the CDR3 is TGTGCCAGCAGTCCAGGGTACAATCAGCCCCAGCATTTT. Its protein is CASSPGYNQPQHF.